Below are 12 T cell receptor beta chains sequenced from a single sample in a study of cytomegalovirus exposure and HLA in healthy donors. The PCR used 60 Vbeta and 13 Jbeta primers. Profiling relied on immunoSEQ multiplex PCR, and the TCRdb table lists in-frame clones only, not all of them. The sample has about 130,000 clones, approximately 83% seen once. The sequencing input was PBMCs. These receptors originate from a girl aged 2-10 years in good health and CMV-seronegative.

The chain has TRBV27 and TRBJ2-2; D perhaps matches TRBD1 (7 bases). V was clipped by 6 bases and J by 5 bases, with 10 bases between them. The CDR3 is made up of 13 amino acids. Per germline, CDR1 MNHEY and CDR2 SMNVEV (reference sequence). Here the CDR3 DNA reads TGTGCCAGCAGAGCAGGGGGGACCGGGGAGCTGTTTTTT. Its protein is CASRAGGTGELFF.

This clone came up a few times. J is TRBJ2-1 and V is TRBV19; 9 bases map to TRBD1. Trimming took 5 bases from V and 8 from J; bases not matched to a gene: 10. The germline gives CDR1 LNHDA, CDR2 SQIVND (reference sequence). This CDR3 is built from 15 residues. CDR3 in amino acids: CASSARDRAYDEQFF. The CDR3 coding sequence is TGTGCCAGTAGTGCCCGGGACAGGGCTTATGATGAGCAGTTCTTC.

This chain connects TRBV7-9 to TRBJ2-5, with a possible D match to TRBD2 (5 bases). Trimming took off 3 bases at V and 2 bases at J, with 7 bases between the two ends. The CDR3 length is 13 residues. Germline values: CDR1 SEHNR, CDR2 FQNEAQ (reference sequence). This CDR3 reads CASSLTIQETQYF. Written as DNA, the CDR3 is TGTGCCAGCAGCTTGACTATTCAAGAGACCCAGTACTTC.

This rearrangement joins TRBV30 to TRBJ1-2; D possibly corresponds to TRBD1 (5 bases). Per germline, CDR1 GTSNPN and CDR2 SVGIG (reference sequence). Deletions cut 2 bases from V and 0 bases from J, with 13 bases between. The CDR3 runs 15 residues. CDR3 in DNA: TGTGCCTGGAGTCTTGGGGGGATTACTAACTATGGCTACACCTTC. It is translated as CAWSLGGITNYGYTF.

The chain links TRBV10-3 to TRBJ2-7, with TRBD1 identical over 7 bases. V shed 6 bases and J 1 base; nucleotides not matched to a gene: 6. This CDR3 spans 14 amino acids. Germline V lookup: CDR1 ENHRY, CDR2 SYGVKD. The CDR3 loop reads CAISDPGQSYEQYF. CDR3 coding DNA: TGTGCCATCAGCGATCCGGGACAGTCCTACGAGCAGTACTTC.

In nucleotides, the CDR3 is TGCAGCGGCTCGAGACAGGGGTGGGAGACCCAGTACTTC. Protein: CSGSRQGWETQYF. The V gene is TRBV29-1, the J gene TRBJ2-5; 8 positions agree with TRBD1. CDR1 is SQVTM, CDR2 ANQGSEA, per germline. J lost 5 bases, V lost 7 bases, and 9 bases had no gene match. The CDR3 spans 13 residues.

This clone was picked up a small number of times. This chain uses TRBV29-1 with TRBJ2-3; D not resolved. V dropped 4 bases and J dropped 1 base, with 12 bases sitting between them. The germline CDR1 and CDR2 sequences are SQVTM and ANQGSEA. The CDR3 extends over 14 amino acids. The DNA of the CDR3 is TGCAGCGTTGCCCCATACAGTGGCACAGATACGCAGTATTTT. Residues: CSVAPYSGTDTQYF.

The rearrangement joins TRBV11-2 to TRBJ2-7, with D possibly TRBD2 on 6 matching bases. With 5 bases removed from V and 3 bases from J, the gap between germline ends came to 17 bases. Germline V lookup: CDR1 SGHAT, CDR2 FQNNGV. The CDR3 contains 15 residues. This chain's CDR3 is CASSPLGEEHYEQYF. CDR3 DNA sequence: TGTGCCAGCAGCCCGCTAGGGGAGGAACACTACGAGCAGTACTTC.

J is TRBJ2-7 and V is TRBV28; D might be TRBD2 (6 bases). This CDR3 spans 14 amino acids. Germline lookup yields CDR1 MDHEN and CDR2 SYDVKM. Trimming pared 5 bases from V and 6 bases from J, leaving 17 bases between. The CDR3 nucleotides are TGTGCCAGCAGTCCCAGCGGGTCAACCTCCGAGCAGTACTTC. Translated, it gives CASSPSGSTSEQYF.

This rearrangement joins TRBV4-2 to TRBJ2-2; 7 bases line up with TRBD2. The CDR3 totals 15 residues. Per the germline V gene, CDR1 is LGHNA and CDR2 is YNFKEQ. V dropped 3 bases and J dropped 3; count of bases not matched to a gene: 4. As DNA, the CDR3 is TGTGCCAGCAGCCAGACTAGCTCCCACACCGGGGAGCTGTTTTTT. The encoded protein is CASSQTSSHTGELFF.

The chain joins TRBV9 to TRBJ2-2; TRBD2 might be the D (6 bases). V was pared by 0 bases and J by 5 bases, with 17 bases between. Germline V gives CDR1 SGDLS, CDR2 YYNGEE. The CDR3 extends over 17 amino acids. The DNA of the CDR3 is TGTGCCAGCAGCGTAGGACAGCGTTCGGCGGGGACCGGGGAGCTGTTTTTT. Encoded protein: CASSVGQRSAGTGELFF. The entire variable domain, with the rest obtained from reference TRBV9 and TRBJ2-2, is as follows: DSGVTQTPKHLITATGQRVTLRCSPRSGDLSVYWYQQSLDQGLQFLIQYYNGEERAKGNILERFSAQQFPDLHSELNLSSLELGDSALYFCASSVGQRSAGTGELFFGEGSRLTVL.

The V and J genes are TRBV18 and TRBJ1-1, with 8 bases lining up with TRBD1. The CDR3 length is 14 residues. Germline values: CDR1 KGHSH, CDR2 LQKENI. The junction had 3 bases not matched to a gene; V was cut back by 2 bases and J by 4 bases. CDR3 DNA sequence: TGTGCCAGCTCACCAGTCAGGGGGCTCACTGAAGCTTTCTTT. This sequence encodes CASSPVRGLTEAFF.